The 23 T cell receptor beta chains presented below share a single source sample, sequenced in a study of T cell responses to AZD1222 COVID-19 vaccine. The table came from immunoSEQ multiplex PCR; TCRdb's copy has only in-frame clones and leaves some out. The sample yields roughly 170,000 clones, 85% to 90% seen once. The sample in question was peripheral blood, obtained on day 0 of AZD1222 vaccination. The receptors here all came from an adult in good health.

V gene TRBV11-2 combines with J gene TRBJ1-6; no firm D call. The V gene's germline CDR1 is SGHAT and CDR2 FQNNGV. The CDR3 totals 13 residues. V was clipped by 4 bases and J by 6 bases, with 7 bases between them. The CDR3 region is CASSSQTNSPLHF. The CDR3 DNA sequence: TGTGCCAGCAGCTCGCAGACTAATTCACCCCTCCACTTT.

This clone appeared a single time. The CDR3 coding sequence is TGTGCCTGGAGTGTTGGGCCAGATCAGCCCCAGCATTTT. It yields the protein CAWSVGPDQPQHF. The chain uses TRBV30 and TRBJ1-5; D remains ambiguous. V lost 0 bases and J 5 bases, leaving 8 bases between the germline ends. The CDR3 runs to 13 residues. Germline lookup yields CDR1 GTSNPN and CDR2 SVGIG (reference sequence).

V usage is TRBV30 and J usage is TRBJ2-7, with D possibly being TRBD1 (5 bases). Between the trimmed V and J ends, which lost 0 bases and 4 bases, there was a span of 16 bases. Germline V gene data show CDR1 as GTSNPN and CDR2 as SVGIG (reference sequence). The CDR3 is 15 residues long. CDR3 sequence (DNA): TGTGCCTGGAGTGTACCCAGACAGAGAGAATACGAGCAGTACTTC. Translation gives CAWSVPRQREYEQYF.

The rearrangement links TRBV9 to TRBJ2-7; D gene unclear. CDR1 and CDR2 (germline): SGDLS, YYNGEE. This CDR3 region has 15 residues. V was cut by 0 bases and J by 3 bases, with 13 bases left in between. CDR3 region: CASSVAAAANYEQYF. The CDR3 nucleotides are TGTGCCAGCAGCGTAGCTGCTGCGGCGAACTACGAGCAGTACTTC. Using reference TRBV9 and TRBJ2-7 for the parts outside the CDR3, the full variable domain is DSGVTQTPKHLITATGQRVTLRCSPRSGDLSVYWYQQSLDQGLQFLIQYYNGEERAKGNILERFSAQQFPDLHSELNLSSLELGDSALYFCASSVAAAANYEQYFGPGTRLTVT.

This clone was seen only once. This chain joins TRBV5-4 and TRBJ1-2; D possibly corresponds to TRBD1 (5 bases). Germline assignment: CDR1 SGHNT and CDR2 YYREEE (reference sequence). With 0 bases removed from V and 2 bases from J, the gap between germline ends came to 8 bases. The length of the CDR3 is 14 residues. The CDR3 loop is CASSLVQANYGYTF. The CDR3 DNA reads as TGTGCCAGCAGCTTGGTACAGGCGAACTATGGCTACACCTTC.

In its sample, this clone was seen once. This sequence joins TRBV12-5 and TRBJ2-7, with a weak D call TRBD2 (5 bases). The CDR3 sequence is 13 residues long. The V gene's germline CDR1 is LGHNT and CDR2 FRNRAP. V was shortened by 0 bases and J by 5 bases, with 8 bases between the two germline ends. The CDR3 region has the DNA TGTGCTAGTGGTTTGGTAGCCGGGAACGAGCAGTACTTC. Protein: CASGLVAGNEQYF.

The chain links TRBV2 to TRBJ1-5; 10 nucleotides line up with TRBD1. J gave up 2 bases and V 7 bases, and 5 bases lay outside the gene matches. This CDR3 contains 15 residues. From germline, CDR1 is SNHLY and CDR2 FYNNEI. This chain's CDR3 is CASKRGTGGNQPQHF. In DNA form, the CDR3 reads TGTGCCAGCAAGCGAGGGACAGGGGGCAATCAGCCCCAGCATTTT.

V and J are TRBV9 and TRBJ2-1; D is unresolved. Trimming removed 3 bases at V and 1 base at J, with 14 bases between. Looked up from germline, CDR1 is SGDLS and CDR2 is YYNGEE. CDR3 length equals 16 residues. The CDR3 DNA sequence: TGTGCCAGCAGCGCTTCCGTGGGCCCGTCCTACAATGAGCAGTTCTTC. Translation gives CASSASVGPSYNEQFF.

Concerning this clone itself: Other DNA sequences from this sample encode an identical CDR3 as well. The rearrangement uses TRBV28 and TRBJ1-3; 8 bases line up with TRBD1. CDR1 and CDR2 (germline): MDHEN, SYDVKM. This CDR3 region has 15 residues. V was pared by 6 bases and J by 4 bases, with 8 bases of the junction left unmatched. CDR3 sequence: CASSSGGAEGNTIYF. The CDR3 bases are TGTGCCAGCAGCTCAGGGGGCGCAGAAGGAAACACCATATATTTT.

This sequence joins TRBV7-9 and TRBJ2-3; 11 bases line up with TRBD1. Per germline, CDR1 SEHNR and CDR2 FQNEAQ (reference sequence). This CDR3 comprises 16 residues. V trimming: 8 bases; J trimming: 3 bases; junction bases outside the gene matches: 10. The CDR3 loop is CASALPGQGATDTQYF. For the CDR3, the DNA is TGTGCCAGCGCTCTACCCGGACAGGGGGCAACAGATACGCAGTATTTT.

J is TRBJ1-3 and V is TRBV30; TRBD1 aligns across 11 bases. This CDR3 comprises 15 residues. V lost 8 bases, J lost 2 bases, and 8 bases stayed unmatched. From germline, CDR1 is GTSNPN and CDR2 SVGIG (reference sequence). For the CDR3, the DNA is TGTGCCGGGATCTGGACAGGGGGCACTGGAAACACCATATATTTT. Amino acid sequence: CAGIWTGGTGNTIYF. The variable domain in full, with the rest retrieved from reference TRBV30 and TRBJ1-3, is SQTIHQWPATLVQPVGSPLSLECTVEGTSNPNLYWYRQAAGRGLQLLFYSVGIGQISSEVPQNLSASRPQDRQFILSSKKLLLSDSGFYLCAGIWTGGTGNTIYFGEGSWLTVV.

The chain links TRBV29-1 to TRBJ1-2; TRBD1 might be the D (5 bases). The germline CDR1 and CDR2 sequences are SQVTM and ANQGSEA. Trimming took off 5 bases at V and 7 bases at J, with 14 bases between the two ends. The CDR3 contains 12 residues. This CDR3 reads CSVSTGILGYTF. In DNA form, the CDR3 reads TGCAGCGTTTCTACAGGCATACTTGGCTACACCTTC.

In DNA form, the CDR3 reads TGTGCCAGCTCTCCTAGGACAGGGGAAGGGGAGCAGTACTTC. Its translation is CASSPRTGEGEQYF. The chain is built from TRBV18 and TRBJ2-7, with 9 nucleotides matching TRBD1. Germline V lookup: CDR1 KGHSH, CDR2 LQKENI. The junction had 10 bases not matched to a gene; V was cut back by 6 bases and J by 7 bases. The CDR3 covers 14 residues.

The chain has TRBV6-5 and TRBJ1-3; weak D call: TRBD1 (5 bases). V shed 6 bases and J shed 7 bases, with 16 bases lying between them. Germline lookup yields CDR1 MNHEY and CDR2 SVGAGI. This CDR3 has 14 residues. CDR3 DNA sequence: TGTGCCAGCAGGACAGTAGGGGATGGGAACACCATATATTTT. Translated: CASRTVGDGNTIYF.

This rearrangement joins TRBV4-3 to TRBJ2-3; D uncertain. The CDR3 loop spans 16 amino acids. Germline V gives CDR1 LGHNA, CDR2 YSLEER. Trimming removed 0 bases at V and 1 base at J, with 11 bases between. Written as DNA, the CDR3 is TGCGCCAGCAGCCAAGATCATAGCCCTGGCACAGATACGCAGTATTTT. The encoded protein is CASSQDHSPGTDTQYF.

This chain connects TRBV6-2 or TRBV6-3 to TRBJ1-1; D unresolved. Germline loops: CDR1 MNHEY, CDR2 SVGEGT. Trimming removed 6 bases at V and 5 bases at J, with 7 bases between. This CDR3 has 11 amino acids. CDR3: CASSRGTEAFF. For the CDR3, the DNA is TGTGCCAGCAGCAGAGGGACTGAAGCTTTCTTT.

This chain connects TRBV13 to TRBJ2-3; TRBD1 matches at 9 bases. Germline V lookup: CDR1 PRHDT, CDR2 FYEKMQ (reference sequence). The CDR3 length is 15 residues. Trimming at V came to 1 base and at J to 5 bases, leaving 4 bases not matched to a gene. The CDR3 DNA sequence: TGTGCCAGCAGCTTAGAAGGACAGGGGCTAGATACGCAGTATTTT. Its protein is CASSLEGQGLDTQYF.

The chain carries TRBV14 and TRBJ2-7; D perhaps matches TRBD2 (6 bases). The CDR3 runs to 13 residues. V was pared by 8 bases and J by 8 bases, with 19 bases between. Germline V lookup: CDR1 SGHDN, CDR2 FVKESK. The DNA of the CDR3 is TGTGCCAGCCTTACTCCGGGAGCCGTTAAGCAGTACTTC. Its protein is CASLTPGAVKQYF. Full variable domain (remainder filled in from reference TRBV14 and TRBJ2-7): EAGVTQFPSHSVIEKGQTVTLRCDPISGHDNLYWYRRVMGKEIKFLLHFVKESKQDESGMPNNRFLAERTGGTYSTLKVQPAELEDSGVYFCASLTPGAVKQYFGPGTRLTVT.

The V gene is TRBV19, the J gene TRBJ2-5; TRBD2 matches 12 bases. V shed 4 bases, J shed 5 bases, and the junction held 5 bases outside the gene matches. CDR1 and CDR2 from the germline V gene are LNHDA and SQIVND (reference sequence). This CDR3 is built from 15 residues. This CDR3 reads CASSTSGGAHETQYF. CDR3 nucleotide sequence: TGTGCCAGTAGTACTAGCGGGGGGGCGCATGAGACCCAGTACTTC.

The chain employs TRBV28 and TRBJ1-5; weak D call: TRBD1 (5 bases). V lost 4 bases to trimming and J lost 0 bases, with 19 bases between them. There are 18 residues in the CDR3. Germline V lookup: CDR1 MDHEN, CDR2 SYDVKM. CDR3 nucleotides: TGTGCCAGCAGTTCAGCCCTCCGGGTAGGGGCTAGCAATCAGCCCCAGCATTTT. Translated: CASSSALRVGASNQPQHF.

The chain has TRBV18 and TRBJ2-7, with D possibly being TRBD1 or TRBD2 (5 bases each). Germline values: CDR1 KGHSH, CDR2 LQKENI. CDR3 length: 15 amino acids. V gave up 0 bases and J gave up 2 bases, with 11 bases separating them. CDR3 coding DNA: TGTGCCAGCTCACCACCGAGGGACGGAGCCTACGAGCAGTACTTC. It yields the protein CASSPPRDGAYEQYF.

V gene TRBV5-4 combines with J gene TRBJ2-4, with a tentative D call TRBD2 (6 bases). Trimming took off 4 bases at V and 7 bases at J, with 12 bases between the two ends. Germline V gene data show CDR1 as SGHNT and CDR2 as YYREEE (reference sequence). CDR3 size: 13 residues. The CDR3 DNA reads TGTGCCAGCAGCGGGGGACTTGGGAACATTCAGTACTTC. This encodes CASSGGLGNIQYF.

The chain links TRBV5-1 to TRBJ2-1; 7 bases are shared with TRBD2. Germline V gene data show CDR1 as SGHRS and CDR2 as YFSETQ. This CDR3 contains 17 residues. With V trimmed by 3 bases and J by 5 bases, 14 bases remained unmatched. CDR3 DNA: TGCGCCAGCAGCTCCCTCTCCACTAGCGTAAGCGACAATGAGCAGTTCTTC. Translating gives CASSSLSTSVSDNEQFF.